A single sample is the source of the 10 T cell receptor beta chains below, sequenced in a study of control samples from healthy donors and cancer patients. Generated by immunoSEQ multiplex PCR, the TCRdb table keeps only in-frame clones and is missing some. Seen here are about 130,000 clones, around 96% observed once, and the top ten hold 3.5% to 4%. The sample was blood. The receptors derive from a man aged 25-45 years in good health.

This chain joins TRBV15 and TRBJ2-1; 7 nucleotides match TRBD1. After removal of 1 base from V and 10 bases from J, the junction contained 7 bases not matched to a gene. The CDR3 is 14 residues long. The germline V gene has CDR1 LNHNV and CDR2 YYDKDF (reference sequence). CDR3 DNA sequence: TGTGCCACCAGCAGAGTAACAGGGGACGACGAGCAGTTCTTC. This codes for CATSRVTGDDEQFF. The whole variable domain, remainder taken from reference TRBV15 and TRBJ2-1, is DAMVIQNPRYQVTQFGKPVTLSCSQTLNHNVMYWYQQKSSQAPKLLFHYYDKDFNNEADTPDNFQSRRPNTSFCFLDIRSPGLGDTAMYLCATSRVTGDDEQFFGPGTRLTVL.

The J gene is TRBJ2-3, the V gene TRBV7-2, with D possibly being TRBD1 or TRBD2 (5 bases each). Germline V gene data show CDR1 as SGHTA and CDR2 as FQGNSA. This CDR3 has 14 residues. The V end was cut by 5 bases, the J end by 4 bases, with 13 bases between. CDR3: CASSLFGGSDTQYF. The CDR3 DNA is TGTGCCAGCAGCCTCTTTGGGGGTTCAGATACGCAGTATTTT.

In its sample, this clone was seen once. The rearrangement links TRBV7-6 to TRBJ1-5; 9 nucleotides match TRBD1. The junction had 11 bases not matched to a gene; V was cut back by 5 bases and J by 0 bases. Germline V lookup: CDR1 SGHVS, CDR2 FNYEAQ. CDR3 length equals 18 residues. Here the CDR3 reads CASSIRLGTGSSNQPQHF. The CDR3, as DNA: TGTGCCAGCAGCATTCGGCTTGGGACAGGGAGTAGCAATCAGCCCCAGCATTTT.

The chain links TRBV6-4 to TRBJ2-3; TRBD2 agrees at 12 bases. V lost 0 bases to trimming and J lost 3 bases; unmatched junction nucleotides: 4. CDR1 MRHNA and CDR2 SNTAGT come from the germline V gene. The CDR3 totals 17 residues. Here the CDR3 reads CASSDSTSGGGTDTQYF. In DNA form, the CDR3 reads TGTGCCAGCAGTGACTCGACTAGCGGGGGAGGAACAGATACGCAGTATTTT.

The genes are TRBV19 and TRBJ1-5, with D maybe TRBD1 (6 bases). V lost 3 bases to trimming and J lost 0 bases, with 12 bases between them. The CDR3 loop spans 16 amino acids. The germline V gene has CDR1 LNHDA and CDR2 SQIVND (reference sequence). For the CDR3, the DNA is TGTGCCAGTAGTATTCCACAGGGTGATAGCAATCAGCCCCAGCATTTT. Translated, it gives CASSIPQGDSNQPQHF.

The chain employs TRBV27 and TRBJ1-2; D is perhaps TRBD1 (5 bases). Trimming took 2 bases from V and 4 from J, leaving 17 bases between them. Germline CDR1 MNHEY, CDR2 SMNVEV (reference sequence). The CDR3 consists of 16 residues. The CDR3 DNA is TGTGCCAGCAGTTTAACCGTCACGGGGCGGAGCTATGGCTACACCTTC. This translates into CASSLTVTGRSYGYTF.

This rearrangement joins TRBV21-1 to TRBJ2-1; the table gives TRBD2 as D, unverified against the DNA. TRBV21-1 represents a pseudogene. The CDR3 has 16 residues. The CDR3 spells CASSKETSGVYNEQFF. In DNA, the CDR3 is TGTGCCAGCAGCAAAGAGACTAGCGGGGTATACAATGAGCAGTTCTTC.

This chain connects TRBV7-9 to TRBJ1-1; tentative D call: TRBD1 (5 bases). Trimming took 8 bases from V and 5 from J, leaving 21 bases between them. CDR3 length: 15 amino acids. The germline CDR1 and CDR2 sequences are SEHNR and FQNEAQ (reference sequence). The CDR3 DNA sequence: TGTGCCAGCGAAGGCACTCGGGGCCGGAAGACTGAAGCTTTCTTT. Residues: CASEGTRGRKTEAFF.

This chain uses TRBV4-3 with TRBJ1-6, with D maybe TRBD1 (5 bases). The CDR3 runs 12 residues. CDR1 is LGHNA and CDR2 is YSLEER in the germline V gene. The V gene lost 4 bases and the J gene lost 7 bases, with 5 bases spanning the gap. CDR3 coding DNA: TGCGCCAGCAGCCCAGGGAATTCACCCCTCCACTTT. As protein: CASSPGNSPLHF.

This clone came up once. The V gene is TRBV28, the J gene TRBJ1-1; TRBD1 matches at 9 bases. From germline, CDR1 is MDHEN and CDR2 SYDVKM. This CDR3 has 15 residues. V trimming: 5 bases; J trimming: 1 base; junction bases outside the gene matches: 5. The CDR3 DNA sequence: TGTGCCAGCAGTCCCCAGGGACAGGGGAACACTGAAGCTTTCTTT. This codes for CASSPQGQGNTEAFF.